One and the same sample provided the 9 T cell receptor beta chains below, sequenced in a study of blood T cell repertoires in COVID-19 (TCRdb year 2020). The library relied on the immunoSEQ multiplex PCR assay. TCRdb stores this immuneACCESS table with in-frame sequences only. Part of the clones is absent; in the studies checked, under half of the shortfall reflects unresolved V genes, and no reason is known for the rest. This sample lists some 65,000 clones; approximately 95% were detected once. Together, the top ten hold approximately 2.9% of the sample. Specimen: peripheral blood. These receptors were obtained from an older man with active COVID-19.

The chain has TRBV14 and TRBJ1-1, with D perhaps matching TRBD1 (5 bases). V shed 1 base and J shed 4 bases, with 13 bases lying between them. The CDR3 sequence is 15 residues long. CDR1 is SGHDN and CDR2 is FVKESK in the germline V gene. CDR3 protein: CASSQVRGAGTEAFF. Here the CDR3 DNA reads TGTGCCAGCAGCCAAGTCCGCGGGGCTGGCACTGAAGCTTTCTTT.

CDR3 DNA sequence: TGTGCCAGCAGCCCCCGGACAGGGCGCTACGAGCAGTACTTC. Residues: CASSPRTGRYEQYF. The gene calls are TRBV6-6 and TRBJ2-7, with 8 nucleotides matching TRBD1. The junction had 7 bases not matched to a gene; V was cut back by 6 bases and J by 3 bases. The CDR3 sequence is 14 residues long. Germline V CDR1 and CDR2: MNHNY, SVGAGI (reference sequence).

The chain has TRBV2 and TRBJ2-3; 7 nucleotides align to TRBD1. V lost 6 bases to trimming and J lost 8 bases; unmatched junction nucleotides: 14. The V gene's germline CDR1 is SNHLY and CDR2 FYNNEI. There are 15 residues in the CDR3. The CDR3 region has the DNA TGTGCCAGCAGGGATGGGGACAGCCCGTATGGTACGCAGTATTTT. It translates to CASRDGDSPYGTQYF.

The chain combines TRBV10-3 with TRBJ1-6; 9 nucleotides line up with TRBD1. After removal of 4 bases from V and 7 bases from J, the junction contained 2 bases not matched to a gene. This CDR3 comprises 14 residues. Germline CDR1 ENHRY, CDR2 SYGVKD. CDR3 sequence: CAISGDRVNSPLHF. In DNA, the CDR3 is TGTGCCATCAGTGGGGACAGGGTAAATTCACCCCTCCACTTT.

The rearrangement joins TRBV11-1 to TRBJ2-2; D is unresolved. Germline-derived CDR1 and CDR2 are SGHAT and FQDESV (reference sequence). Trimming took 1 base from V and 0 from J, leaving 9 bases between them. The CDR3 consists of 16 residues. CDR3 loop: CASSLVAAPNTGELFF. CDR3 nucleotides: TGTGCCAGCAGCTTAGTAGCAGCGCCGAACACCGGGGAGCTGTTTTTT. Complete variable domain (other parts from reference TRBV11-1 and TRBJ2-2): EAEVAQSPRYKITEKSQAVAFWCDPISGHATLYWYRQILGQGPELLVQFQDESVVDDSQLPKDRFSAERLKGVDSTLKIQPAELGDSAMYLCASSLVAAPNTGELFFGEGSRLTVL.

Here the CDR3 reads CASVAGTNTGELFF. CDR3 bases: TGTGCCAGCGTCGCGGGCACAAACACCGGGGAGCTGTTTTTT. The rearrangement links TRBV6-6 to TRBJ2-2, with D possibly TRBD2 on 5 matching bases. V was shortened by 8 bases and J by 2 bases, with 12 bases between the two germline ends. Germline V gives CDR1 MNHNY, CDR2 SVGAGI (reference sequence). The CDR3 runs 14 residues.

The rearrangement links TRBV25-1 to TRBJ2-7; 9 positions agree with TRBD1. The CDR3 loop spans 14 amino acids. CDR1 and CDR2 from the germline V gene are MGHDK and SYGVNS. The V gene end was trimmed by 7 bases and the J gene end by 0 bases; junction bases not matched to a gene: 4. CDR3 DNA sequence: TGTGCCAGCAATCCGGACAGGGGCTCCTACGAGCAGTACTTC. It is translated as CASNPDRGSYEQYF.

The gene calls are TRBV9 and TRBJ2-2, with D maybe TRBD1 (6 bases). The CDR3 runs 14 residues. From germline, CDR1 is SGDLS and CDR2 YYNGEE. With 2 bases removed from V and 5 bases from J, the gap between germline ends came to 10 bases. The CDR3 sequence is CASSVTGWTGELFF. The CDR3 nucleotides read TGTGCCAGCAGCGTCACAGGGTGGACCGGGGAGCTGTTTTTT.

The chain recombines TRBV4-2 with TRBJ2-1; tentatively, D is TRBD1 (6 bases). Trimming took off 0 bases at V and 9 bases at J, with 18 bases between the two ends. This CDR3 has 16 residues. Germline CDR1 is LGHNA and CDR2 is YNFKEQ. The CDR3 is CASSQDSDLQGREQFF. The DNA of the CDR3 is TGTGCCAGCAGCCAAGATTCTGACCTACAGGGTCGTGAGCAGTTCTTC.